This passage covers 20 T cell receptor beta chains from one sample sequenced in a study of T cell responses to AZD1222 COVID-19 vaccine (dated by TCRdb to about 2021). Receptor libraries were prepared by the immunoSEQ multiplex PCR assay. Imported from immuneACCESS, the table was reduced by TCRdb to in-frame sequences with V and J called. These copies leave out some clones; in studies compared against another copy, an unresolved V gene accounts for under half, and the cause of the remainder is not known. Recorded for this sample are about 170,000 clones; around nine tenths of them occurred a single time. The ten largest account for 1.6% of the sample. Explained via the paper, the time point label denotes: baseline before first vaccination. The material was peripheral blood, obtained on day 0 of AZD1222 vaccination. These receptors all come from an adult in good health.

J is TRBJ2-5 and V is TRBV6-5, with D perhaps TRBD1 (6 bases). Germline-derived CDR1 and CDR2 are MNHEY and SVGAGI. The CDR3 runs 15 residues. Trimming pared 6 bases from V and 7 bases from J, leaving 21 bases between. CDR3 in amino acids: CASRADRQAPGTQYF. As DNA, the CDR3 is TGTGCCAGCAGGGCTGATAGACAGGCCCCAGGGACCCAGTACTTC.

This clone was seen only once. The V gene is TRBV4-1, the J gene TRBJ2-7; no clear D gene. This CDR3 spans 15 amino acids. The V and J ends lost 0 bases and 4 bases respectively, with 13 bases between them. CDR1 and CDR2 from the germline V gene are MGHRA and YSYEKL. The CDR3 sequence is CASSQDPQESYEQYF. As DNA, the CDR3 is TGCGCCAGCAGCCAAGATCCCCAGGAGTCGTACGAGCAGTACTTC.

The genes are TRBV15 and TRBJ1-2; D ambiguous. The CDR3 is made up of 14 amino acids. Germline V lookup: CDR1 LNHNV, CDR2 YYDKDF (reference sequence). Trimming cost V 5 bases and J 8 bases, with 18 bases left between them. CDR3 loop: CATSPGRKGWGYTF. As DNA, the CDR3 is TGTGCCACCAGCCCGGGAAGAAAGGGTTGGGGCTACACCTTC.

A few counts support this clone. The chain couples TRBV24-1 to TRBJ1-1; the match to TRBD1 covers 9 bases. Germline-derived CDR1 and CDR2 are KGHDR and SFDVKD. The CDR3 is 16 residues long. V lost 4 bases to trimming and J lost 1 base; unmatched junction nucleotides: 6. In DNA, the CDR3 is TGTGCCACCAGTGACCCCTCACAGGGGGCGAACACTGAAGCTTTCTTT. Encoded protein: CATSDPSQGANTEAFF.

V is TRBV6-4 and J is TRBJ1-2, with D maybe TRBD1 (5 bases). Looked up from germline, CDR1 is MRHNA and CDR2 is SNTAGT. V dropped 0 bases and J dropped 5 bases, with 40 bases sitting between them. The CDR3 contains 24 residues. This CDR3 is CASSDSRNLSRRSWGGLFHYGYTF. CDR3 coding DNA: TGTGCCAGCAGTGACTCTCGAAATCTTAGTCGGAGGTCCTGGGGGGGTCTTTTCCATTATGGCTACACCTTC.

The genes are TRBV5-5 and TRBJ2-7; 8 positions agree with TRBD1. Per germline, CDR1 SGHKS and CDR2 YYEKEE (reference sequence). The V gene end was trimmed by 4 bases and the J gene end by 4 bases; junction bases not matched to a gene: 4. This CDR3 has 13 residues. The CDR3 protein is CASSVGQVYEQYF. CDR3 bases: TGTGCCAGCAGCGTGGGACAGGTTTACGAGCAGTACTTC.

J is TRBJ2-7 and V is TRBV25-1; 11 bases are a match to TRBD1. Per the germline V gene, CDR1 is MGHDK and CDR2 is SYGVNS. CDR3 length: 14 residues. J was trimmed by 6 bases and V by 5 bases; bases with no gene match: 6. Here the CDR3 DNA reads TGTGCCAGCAGTCCCGGGACAGGGGGGCGCGAGCAGTACTTC. Translating it yields CASSPGTGGREQYF.

Here the CDR3 DNA reads TGTGCCAGCTCACCAGCCAGGGGGGAAAAACTGTTTTTT. Its protein is CASSPARGEKLFF. The chain is built from TRBV18 and TRBJ1-4, with TRBD1 matching over 7 bases. J was trimmed by 8 bases and V by 2 bases; bases with no gene match: 2. Germline loops: CDR1 KGHSH, CDR2 LQKENI. This CDR3 contains 13 residues.

The chain employs TRBV5-1 and TRBJ2-5; no firm D call. The germline CDR1 and CDR2 sequences are SGHRS and YFSETQ. This CDR3 has 15 residues. Trimming cost V 4 bases and J 0 bases, with 13 bases left between them. This CDR3 is CASSPLHGNQETQYF. The CDR3 DNA follows: TGCGCCAGCAGCCCACTGCACGGAAACCAAGAGACCCAGTACTTC.

V and J are TRBV5-1 and TRBJ1-2; the D gene is possibly TRBD1 (6 bases). Germline lookup yields CDR1 SGHRS and CDR2 YFSETQ. This CDR3 is 13 amino acids long. Trimming took 5 bases from V and 8 from J, leaving 16 bases between them. The CDR3 DNA follows: TGCGCCAGCAGATATTATTCAGGGGTAGGCTACACCTTC. The encoded protein is CASRYYSGVGYTF.

The J gene is TRBJ1-1, the V gene TRBV10-1; D gene uncertain. Germline V lookup: CDR1 WNHNN, CDR2 SYGVQD (reference sequence). The V and J ends lost 4 bases and 0 bases respectively, with 6 bases between them. This CDR3 spans 13 amino acids. The CDR3: CASSGTLNTEAFF. CDR3 in DNA: TGCGCCAGCAGTGGGACCCTGAACACTGAAGCTTTCTTT.

The rearrangement uses TRBV6-5 and TRBJ2-3, with a tentative D call TRBD2 (6 bases). CDR3 size: 13 residues. CDR1 MNHEY and CDR2 SVGAGI come from the germline V gene. With 6 bases removed from V and 10 bases from J, the gap between germline ends came to 17 bases. CDR3 sequence: CASSARDSLAQYF. CDR3 DNA: TGTGCCAGCAGCGCCCGGGACTCCCTAGCGCAGTATTTT.

This sequence joins TRBV11-1 and TRBJ2-7, with a weak D call TRBD1 (6 bases). Germline V gives CDR1 SGHAT, CDR2 FQDESV (reference sequence). CDR3 size: 14 residues. Trimming pared 5 bases from V and 2 bases from J, leaving 13 bases between. The CDR3 here is CASSPWTAAYEQYF. The CDR3 region has the DNA TGTGCCAGCAGCCCCTGGACAGCCGCCTACGAGCAGTACTTC.

The V call is TRBV11-2, the J call TRBJ2-5, with a weak D call TRBD1 (6 bases). Per the germline V gene, CDR1 is SGHAT and CDR2 is FQNNGV. This CDR3 is built from 15 residues. Trimming removed 5 bases at V and 5 bases at J, with 18 bases between. CDR3 residues: CASSLLTGIGETQYF. CDR3 DNA sequence: TGTGCCAGCAGCCTCTTAACAGGGATCGGGGAGACCCAGTACTTC.

The chain combines TRBV20-1 with TRBJ2-7; TRBD2 matches 7 bases. Trimming took 3 bases from V and 2 from J; bases not matched to a gene: 4. This CDR3 is built from 13 residues. Per germline, CDR1 DFQATT and CDR2 SNEGSKA (reference sequence). The CDR3 reads CSASLAGAYEQYF. CDR3 coding DNA: TGCAGTGCTAGTTTGGCGGGGGCCTACGAGCAGTACTTC.

The rearrangement uses TRBV7-9 and TRBJ1-5, with a weak D call TRBD1 (5 bases). CDR3 length: 14 residues. The germline V gene encodes CDR1 SEHNR and CDR2 FQNEAQ (reference sequence). V lost 1 base to trimming and J lost 3 bases, with 7 bases between them. In DNA form, the CDR3 reads TGTGCCAGCAGCTTAGGGGGGGTCAATCAGCCCCAGCATTTT. Amino acids: CASSLGGVNQPQHF.

This clone was observed a single time. The chain uses TRBV6-5 and TRBJ2-5; 8 nucleotides match TRBD2. CDR1 is MNHEY, CDR2 SVGAGI, per germline. The CDR3 spans 15 residues. The V segment lost 6 bases and the J segment 5 bases; nucleotides outside the gene matches: 11. CDR3 bases: TGTGCCAGCAGCGAGGCGGGCGGGAGGACGGAGACCCAGTACTTC. This translates into CASSEAGGRTETQYF.

V usage is TRBV7-6 and J usage is TRBJ1-2; 7 bases are a match to TRBD1. Germline V gene data show CDR1 as SGHVS and CDR2 as FNYEAQ. Trimming took 0 bases from V and 7 from J; bases not matched to a gene: 2. This CDR3 has 13 residues. CDR3 loop: CASSLARDSGYTF. The CDR3 DNA sequence: TGTGCCAGCAGCTTAGCCCGGGACAGTGGCTACACCTTC.

The rearrangement links TRBV4-2 to TRBJ2-1; 8 bases are shared with TRBD2. Per the germline V gene, CDR1 is LGHNA and CDR2 is YNFKEQ. The length of the CDR3 is 16 residues. Trimming at V came to 4 bases and at J to 8 bases, leaving 13 bases not matched to a gene. The CDR3 reads CASSPFTGTSRYEQFF. The CDR3 bases are TGTGCCAGCAGCCCCTTCACTGGGACTAGTCGCTATGAGCAGTTCTTC.

Here the CDR3 DNA reads TGTGCCAGCAGGGGGATGGGAGCTAACTATGGCTACACCTTC. Residues: CASRGMGANYGYTF. The chain couples TRBV6-5 to TRBJ1-2; no clear D. V lost 6 bases, J lost 0 bases, and 11 bases lay in between. In germline, CDR1 is MNHEY, CDR2 SVGAGI. This CDR3 comprises 14 residues.